This TCR beta chain was captured by sequencing in a study of blood T cell repertoires in COVID-19 (TCRdb year 2020). Background on the whole study: The collaborator samples originated in the United States, Italy and Spain and spanned the acute and convalescent phases of COVID-19. Where HLA class I and class II types were available, the types were taken from metadata supplied by the sample provider, not from assay-based typing. Subjects who had been exposed to COVID-19, were actively infected with it, or had recovered from it provided the deeply sampled blood TCRbeta repertoires that made up the dataset. Samples came from the ongoing ImmuneRACE study (first 160 participants) plus 1,254 subjects from 6 global collaborators. The material from the prospective study consisted of cDNA or gDNA derived from T cells, B-cell-depleted T cells, or PBMCs. A de-identified subject ID, COVID-19 status, age in years and sex were almost always included in the sample metadata. The repertoires were made available in a free public database intended to serve as a resource for research on the immune response to SARS-CoV-2.

At one collaborating source in Seattle, patients were enrolled during active infection and were followed longitudinally through the course of disease. The collaborating institutions used their own protocols to collect whole blood in K2EDTA tubes. For TCRbeta analysis, collaborators shipped samples in one of three forms: frozen whole blood, isolated PBMCs, or DNA extracted from either of those sample types. Broader findings and caveats from the paper: Clinical and demographic metadata were provided uncurated, with the amount varying by source and participant.

As concerns this clone: No cognate antigen has been identified for it. Base qualities are missing; no much larger clone stands one base away.

TCRbeta CDR3 regions were amplified from genomic DNA using the immunoSEQ Assay, a bias-controlled multiplex PCR. The paper's processing steps were these. Within the assay, amplification of reference gene primers was used to estimate how many nucleated cells each sample contained. Sequence reads were collapsed and filtered to measure the absolute abundance of every unique TCRbeta CDR3 rearrangement. Productive Simpson clonality was computed per sample as the square root of Simpson's diversity index over productive rearrangements. Imported from immuneACCESS, the table was reduced by TCRdb to in-frame sequences with V and J called. These copies leave out some clones; in studies compared against another copy, an unresolved V gene accounts for under half, and the cause of the remainder is not known. Clone size and the V and J calls come from that table; the DNA yielded D and trimming. The table for this sample lists 97,000 or so clones; roughly 90% of them were counted only once. The ten largest account for around 2% of the sample.

Including cysteine and phenylalanine, the CDR3 has 15 amino acids. Left in the record is the CDR3 DNA by itself, 45 bases read in frame from the first base. CDR1 MGHRA and CDR2 YSYEKL were looked up in the germline V gene. The junction shows trimming of 2 bases on V and 6 bases on J, and the gene matches do not reach 7 bases of it. Recombination connected TRBV4-1 to TRBJ1-5, with 7 middle bases fitting TRBD1. This receptor was taken from a woman between 50 and 59 years old with COVID-19, enrolled during active disease. Sample: peripheral blood. The CDR3 has the sequence CASSQLDRVGQPQHF. The DNA sequence reads TGCGCCAGCAGCCAACTCGACAGGGTAGGTCAGCCCCAGCATTTT.